These 8 T cell receptor beta chains came from one sample sequenced in a study of cytomegalovirus exposure and HLA in healthy donors. The PCR ran on 60 Vbeta and 13 Jbeta primers. Assay: immunoSEQ multiplex PCR; the TCRdb copy retains only in-frame clones and omits some. The sample records 40,000 to 55,000 clones, approximately 65% being singletons. The sequenced sample was PBMCs. These receptor sequences come from a man younger than 45 in good health and CMV-seronegative.

J is TRBJ2-3 and V is TRBV29-1; 10 bases fit TRBD1. Germline V gene lookup returns CDR1 SQVTM and CDR2 ANQGSEA. The CDR3 extends over 14 amino acids. V was pared by 7 bases and J by 2 bases, with 6 bases of the junction left unmatched. For the CDR3, the DNA is TGCAGCGCCCGACAGGGGGCGTTCACAGATACGCAGTATTTT. Translation: CSARQGAFTDTQYF.

The V gene is TRBV7-6, the J gene TRBJ2-1, with 11 bases identical to TRBD2. The V gene end was trimmed by 5 bases and the J gene end by 0 bases; junction bases not matched to a gene: 12. The CDR3 spans 19 residues. The germline gives CDR1 SGHVS, CDR2 FNYEAQ. For the CDR3, the DNA is TGTGCCAGCAGCGTGTTTATGGGACTAGCGGAGAGCTCCTACAATGAGCAGTTCTTC. Amino acid sequence: CASSVFMGLAESSYNEQFF.

Here the CDR3 reads CASSFDSYEQYF. The CDR3 nucleotides read TGTGCCAGCAGCTTTGACAGCTACGAGCAGTACTTC. The gene calls are TRBV7-9 and TRBJ2-7; D may be TRBD1 (5 bases). The CDR3 totals 12 residues. Germline V lookup: CDR1 SEHNR, CDR2 FQNEAQ (reference sequence). V was pared by 3 bases and J by 3 bases, with 6 bases between.

The chain combines TRBV15 with TRBJ2-3; tentatively, D is TRBD2 (6 bases). The CDR3 loop spans 16 amino acids. Looked up from germline, CDR1 is LNHNV and CDR2 is YYDKDF (reference sequence). Trimming stripped 1 base from V and 3 bases from J, with 14 bases between. The CDR3: CATSRGDGSGTDTQYF. As DNA, the CDR3 is TGTGCCACCAGCAGAGGGGACGGGAGTGGTACAGATACGCAGTATTTT.

The V gene is TRBV6-5, the J gene TRBJ2-2; TRBD2 matches 10 bases. The V segment lost 4 bases and the J segment 5 bases; nucleotides outside the gene matches: 7. The CDR3 has 16 amino acids. Germline V gene sequence: CDR1 MNHEY, CDR2 SVGAGI. Here the CDR3 reads CASSSLSGRRTGELFF. The CDR3, as DNA: TGTGCCAGCAGTTCCCTTAGCGGGAGGCGGACCGGGGAGCTGTTTTTT.

This clone was observed a few times. This chain links TRBV5-6 with TRBJ2-1, with unresolved D. This CDR3 has 16 amino acids. CDR1 is SGHDT, CDR2 YYEEEE, per germline. Trimming removed 2 bases at V and 2 bases at J, with 14 bases between. The DNA for the CDR3 is TGTGCCAGCAGCTTATTATTCCCAGATACCTACAATGAGCAGTTCTTC. Protein: CASSLLFPDTYNEQFF.

The chain recombines TRBV5-4 with TRBJ1-2, with D maybe TRBD1 (5 bases). CDR1 is SGHNT, CDR2 YYREEE, per germline (reference sequence). Trimming took 0 bases from V and 4 from J, leaving 10 bases between them. This CDR3 contains 14 residues. CDR3 residues: CASSLGQRLYGYTF. The CDR3 DNA sequence: TGTGCCAGCAGCTTGGGACAGAGGCTCTATGGCTACACCTTC.

The chain's CDR3 is CATSRVSGTGGRSNQPQHF. The CDR3 DNA follows: TGTGCCACCAGCAGAGTCTCCGGGACAGGGGGCCGTAGCAATCAGCCCCAGCATTTT. This chain connects TRBV15 to TRBJ1-5, with TRBD1 matching over 12 bases. Germline CDR1 reads LNHNV; CDR2 reads YYDKDF (reference sequence). Germline trimming cut 1 base from V and 0 bases from J; bases unmatched to any gene: 7. The CDR3 extends over 19 amino acids.